The rows below give T cell receptor beta chains drawn from one sample of a study of OX40 agonist ivuxolimab in advanced cancers. Data came from immunoSEQ multiplex PCR; TCRdb stores just in-frame clones and leaves some out. The sample includes more than 80,000 clones, 85% to 95% of them seen just once. Specimen: CD4+ or CD8+ T cells sorted from blood, collected in a trial of the OX40 agonist ivuxolimab. Receptors originate from an adult with an advanced solid tumor such as melanoma, head and neck, liver or kidney cancer. Each CDR3 is given with its conserved first and last residue. Fields, in order: J gene, D gene, clone size, V gene, CDR3 DNA, CDR3 protein. D genes are given only for firm matches. A clone size is listed for some rows: how often the clone was seen (once, few, many), or a class if it is expanded.

J: TRBJ1-5; D: TRBD1; size: NA; V: TRBV12-5; DNA: TGTGCTAGTGGTTTCCAATTAATCTACAGGGGAGGGTCCAGTCAGCCCCAGCATTTT; CDR3: CASGFQLIYRGGSSQPQHF
J: TRBJ2-1; D: NA; size: NA; V: TRBV7-3; DNA: TGTGCCAGCAGCTTAAAGGGGGATACGACCATATTCTTC; CDR3: CASSLKGDTTIFF
J: TRBJ2-1; D: NA; size: NA; V: TRBV9; DNA: TGTGCCAGCAGCGTAGCGGTTCCGGGGAGCTCCTACAATGAGCAGTTCTTC; CDR3: CASSVAVPGSSYNEQFF
J: TRBJ2-5; D: TRBD2; size: NA; V: TRBV7-2; DNA: TGTGCCAGCAGCTTGGGACTAGCGGGGGGGCAGGAGACCCAGTACTTC; CDR3: CASSLGLAGGQETQYF
J: TRBJ2-2; D: NA; size: NA; V: TRBV6-6; DNA: TGTGCCAGCAGTTACTTCACAGTCAACACCGGGGAGCTGTTTTTT; CDR3: CASSYFTVNTGELFF
J: TRBJ1-5; D: NA; size: NA; V: TRBV15; DNA: TGTGCCACCAGCAGACGGGACTGGTATAGCAATCAGCCCCAGCATTTT; CDR3: CATSRRDWYSNQPQHF
J: TRBJ1-5; D: NA; size: NA; V: TRBV30; DNA: TGTGCCTGGAGTCCACAGGGTACTCAGCCCCAGCATTTT; CDR3: CAWSPQGTQPQHF
J: TRBJ1-2; D: NA; size: once; V: TRBV28; DNA: TGTGCCAGCAGAGCCCCAGGGGAAGGTGGCTACACCTTC; CDR3: CASRAPGEGGYTF
J: TRBJ2-4; D: NA; size: NA; V: TRBV14; DNA: TGTGCCAGCAGCCAAATGGGTGTGGGCAAAAACATTCAGTACTTC; CDR3: CASSQMGVGKNIQYF
J: TRBJ1-4; D: NA; size: NA; V: TRBV28; DNA: TGTGCCAGCAGTCTACAACGAGGTCCAACTAATGAAAAACTGTTTTTT; CDR3: CASSLQRGPTNEKLFF
J: TRBJ2-7; D: NA; size: NA; V: TRBV2; DNA: TGTGCCAGCAGGTACAGCTCCTACGAGCAGTACTTC; CDR3: CASRYSSYEQYF
J: TRBJ1-2; D: NA; size: NA; V: TRBV5-6; DNA: TGTGCCAGCAGCTTAGTCTCTACCTATGGCTACACCTTC; CDR3: CASSLVSTYGYTF
J: TRBJ2-6; D: NA; size: NA; V: TRBV27; DNA: TGTGCCAGCAGTAAATCAACGGCGGGGGCACGGGCCAACGTCCTGACTTTC; CDR3: CASSKSTAGARANVLTF
J: TRBJ1-1; D: NA; size: NA; V: TRBV6-5; DNA: TGTGCCAGCAGTTACCCGGGGGGATCTGAAGCTTTCTTT; CDR3: CASSYPGGSEAFF
J: TRBJ2-3; D: NA; size: NA; V: TRBV15; DNA: TGTGCCACCAGCTCCAAGCTGGGCACAGATACGCAGTATTTT; CDR3: CATSSKLGTDTQYF
J: TRBJ1-1; D: NA; size: NA; V: TRBV2; DNA: TGTGCCAGCACCCCCCTAGGGGGGGAAACTGAAGCTTTCTTT; CDR3: CASTPLGGETEAFF
J: TRBJ2-3; D: NA; size: NA; V: TRBV5-6; DNA: TGTGCCAGCAGCTTGGCCGAGGGCGCAGATACGCAGTATTTT; CDR3: CASSLAEGADTQYF
J: TRBJ2-3; D: NA; size: NA; V: TRBV12-1; DNA: TGTGCCAGCAGAGCTAGCACAGATACGCAGTATTTT; CDR3: CASRASTDTQYF
J: TRBJ2-1; D: NA; size: NA; V: TRBV4-2; DNA: TGTGCCAGCAGCCATGGTATTGGGGGGGCCGGGTCGAATGAGCAGTTCTTC; CDR3: CASSHGIGGAGSNEQFF
J: TRBJ1-1; D: NA; size: few; V: TRBV14; DNA: TGTGCCAGCAGCCAGGACAGGAACACTGAAGCTTTCTTT; CDR3: CASSQDRNTEAFF
J: TRBJ1-6; D: NA; size: NA; V: TRBV11-3; DNA: TGTGCCAGCAGCTCAGGGGACTTGGGACCCCTCCACTTT; CDR3: CASSSGDLGPLHF
J: TRBJ1-6; D: NA; size: NA; V: TRBV6-6; DNA: TGTGCCAGCAGACTTGACAGTCTTAATTCACCCCTCCACTTT; CDR3: CASRLDSLNSPLHF
J: TRBJ2-1; D: NA; size: NA; V: TRBV2; DNA: TGTGCCAGCCCCAGTACAGGGAAAGTATACAATGAGCAGTTCTTC; CDR3: CASPSTGKVYNEQFF
J: TRBJ2-1; D: TRBD2; size: NA; V: TRBV28; DNA: TGTGCCAGCAGTCTCGCGGGGCTCGGTGGGAGGGGTTTCTTC; CDR3: CASSLAGLGGRGFF
J: TRBJ2-1; D: NA; size: NA; V: TRBV7-9; DNA: TGTGCCAGCAGCCTCCGGGACGCCCTAGAGCAGTTCTTC; CDR3: CASSLRDALEQFF
J: TRBJ2-1; D: NA; size: NA; V: TRBV4-3; DNA: TGCGCCAGCAGCCAAGATATTCGGTCTAGCCAGAGGCCCGATGAGCAGTTCTTC; CDR3: CASSQDIRSSQRPDEQFF
J: TRBJ1-2; D: NA; size: NA; V: TRBV19; DNA: TGTGCCAGTAGTATAGTGGTCGAGGGGAAGGGCTACACCTTC; CDR3: CASSIVVEGKGYTF
J: TRBJ1-5; D: NA; size: NA; V: TRBV19; DNA: TGTGCCAGTACCGTCTCCCGTGATCAGCCCCAGCATTTT; CDR3: CASTVSRDQPQHF
J: TRBJ2-5; D: NA; size: NA; V: TRBV7-2; DNA: TGTGCCAGCAGCTCGGGATCCCGGCAAGAGACCCAGTACTTC; CDR3: CASSSGSRQETQYF
J: TRBJ2-3; D: TRBD1; size: NA; V: TRBV6-4; DNA: TGTGCCAGCAGTGGACAGGGGGGAGATACGCAGTATTTT; CDR3: CASSGQGGDTQYF
J: TRBJ1-1; D: TRBD1; size: NA; V: TRBV28; DNA: TGTGCCAGCAGAAGACAGGGGGTTAGCACTGAAGCTTTCTTT; CDR3: CASRRQGVSTEAFF
J: TRBJ2-1; D: NA; size: NA; V: TRBV6-5; DNA: TGTGCCAGCAGTTACTCGATAGGCGGGACTGAGCAGTTCTTC; CDR3: CASSYSIGGTEQFF
J: TRBJ2-3; D: TRBD2; size: NA; V: TRBV5-1; DNA: TGCGCCAGCAGCTTATCCGCTAGCGGTACTAGCACAGATACGCAGTATTTT; CDR3: CASSLSASGTSTDTQYF
J: TRBJ2-1; D: TRBD2; size: NA; V: TRBV2; DNA: TGTGCCAGCAGTCCCCTAGCGGGAGGGCCCTCCTACAATGAGCAGTTCTTC; CDR3: CASSPLAGGPSYNEQFF
J: TRBJ1-5; D: NA; size: once; V: TRBV19; DNA: TGTGCCAGTTCAGACCTCAGCAATCAGCCCCAGCATTTT; CDR3: CASSDLSNQPQHF
J: TRBJ2-5; D: TRBD1; size: NA; V: TRBV5-1; DNA: TGCGCCAGCAGCGATGGTTTGAGTGGACAGGGTTATGAGACCCAGTACTTC; CDR3: CASSDGLSGQGYETQYF
J: TRBJ1-2; D: NA; size: NA; V: TRBV28; DNA: TGTGCCAGCAGCTTCTCCATCTATGGCTACACCTTC; CDR3: CASSFSIYGYTF
J: TRBJ2-3; D: NA; size: NA; V: TRBV11-2; DNA: TGTGCCAGCGGGTTTGTGTATACGCAGTATTTT; CDR3: CASGFVYTQYF
J: TRBJ2-7; D: TRBD2; size: NA; V: TRBV6-5; DNA: TGTGCCACCACGGGGGGGGGTTTATACGAGCAGTACTTC; CDR3: CATTGGGLYEQYF
J: TRBJ2-1; D: TRBD1; size: NA; V: TRBV29-1; DNA: TGCAGCGTTGACAGGGGACAGGGGGCTAGGTACAATGAGCAGTTCTTC; CDR3: CSVDRGQGARYNEQFF
J: TRBJ2-1; D: NA; size: NA; V: TRBV6-5; DNA: TGTGCCAGCAGTAAAAGGCGCGGTTTGAATGAGCAGTTCTTC; CDR3: CASSKRRGLNEQFF
J: TRBJ1-1; D: NA; size: NA; V: TRBV30; DNA: TGTGCCTGGAGTGGGGATGCGGGGACTGAAGCTTTCTTT; CDR3: CAWSGDAGTEAFF
J: TRBJ1-3; D: NA; size: NA; V: TRBV30; DNA: TGTGCCTGGAGTACGGGCTATCCTGGAAACACCATATATTTT; CDR3: CAWSTGYPGNTIYF
J: TRBJ2-5; D: NA; size: NA; V: TRBV30; DNA: TGTGCCTGGAGTCTCACGCCTATGGAGACCCAGTACTTC; CDR3: CAWSLTPMETQYF
J: TRBJ2-5; D: NA; size: NA; V: TRBV9; DNA: TGTGCCAGCAGCGCCGGACAGATCAAGGAGACCCAGTACTTC; CDR3: CASSAGQIKETQYF
J: TRBJ2-1; D: NA; size: NA; V: TRBV4-3; DNA: TGCGCCAGCAGCCAAATGAGAGCTTACAATGAGCAGTTCTTC; CDR3: CASSQMRAYNEQFF
J: TRBJ2-3; D: TRBD2; size: NA; V: TRBV28; DNA: TGTGCCAGCTCGGATCCGGGACTAGCAAGTCAAGCTACGCAGTATTTT; CDR3: CASSDPGLASQATQYF